The 2 T cell receptor beta chains in this list originate from one sample, sequenced in a study of blood T cells in healthy people across ages. For the second PCR, which ran for about 6 to 11 cycles, a sample-barcoded 5' primer and a J-beta primer mix were used. TCRdb re-derived calls from the 5' RACE reads in MiXCR, one entry per CDR3 protein. The sample yields 700,000 or so distinct CDR3 sequences, 20% to 25% seen once. Sequenced: blood. Source of these receptors: a man in his 70s in good health.

This clonotype was recorded a few times. The CDR3 DNA sequence: TGCAGTGCCTCCGACAGGTTAAACTATGGCTACACCTTC. Protein product: CSASDRLNYGYTF. The J gene is TRBJ1-2, the V gene TRBV20-1; maybe TRBD1 (6 bases). Germline CDR1 reads DFQATT; CDR2 reads SNEGSKA (reference sequence). The CDR3 extends over 13 amino acids. With 6 bases removed from V and 2 bases from J, the gap between germline ends came to 13 bases.

Only a few counts were recorded for this clonotype. The CDR3 region is CASSPLVGPTYNEQFF. The CDR3 DNA is TGTGCCAGCTCACCACTCGTAGGACCTACCTACAATGAGCAGTTCTTC. The chain joins TRBV18 to TRBJ2-1, with unresolved D. V lost 1 base and J lost 2, with 12 bases in between. Germline V CDR1 and CDR2: KGHSH, LQKENI. This CDR3 is 16 amino acids long.